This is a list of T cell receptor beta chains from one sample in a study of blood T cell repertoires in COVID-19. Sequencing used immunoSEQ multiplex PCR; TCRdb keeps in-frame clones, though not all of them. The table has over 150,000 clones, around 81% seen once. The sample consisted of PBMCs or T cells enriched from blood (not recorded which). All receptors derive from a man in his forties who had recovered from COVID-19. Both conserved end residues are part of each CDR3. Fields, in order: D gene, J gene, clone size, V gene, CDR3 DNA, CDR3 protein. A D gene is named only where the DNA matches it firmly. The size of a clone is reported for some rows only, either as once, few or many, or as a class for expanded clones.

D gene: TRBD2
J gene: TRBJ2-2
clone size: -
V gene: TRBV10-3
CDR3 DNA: TGTGCCATCAGTGTTACTAGCGGGGGAACGAACACCGGGGAGCTGTTTTTT
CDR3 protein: CAISVTSGGTNTGELFF

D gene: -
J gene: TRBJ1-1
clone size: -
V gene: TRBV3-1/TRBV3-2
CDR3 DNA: TGTGCCAGCACCCGATCGGACGACAGGATAAACACTGAAGCTTTCTTT
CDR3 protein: CASTRSDDRINTEAFF

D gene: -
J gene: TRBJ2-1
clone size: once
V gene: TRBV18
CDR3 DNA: TGTGCCAGCTCACCACCGATTCTCGCCGACTTGGAGCAGTTCTTC
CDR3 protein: CASSPPILADLEQFF

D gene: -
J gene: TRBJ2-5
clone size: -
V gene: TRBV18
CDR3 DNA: TGTGCCAGCTCACCACCGTCCATCCGGGGGGAGACCCAGTACTTC
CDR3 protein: CASSPPSIRGETQYF

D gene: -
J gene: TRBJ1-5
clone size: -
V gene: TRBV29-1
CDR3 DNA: TGCAGCGTTGCATTTGGGCATGGCAATCAGCCCCAGCATTTT
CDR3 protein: CSVAFGHGNQPQHF

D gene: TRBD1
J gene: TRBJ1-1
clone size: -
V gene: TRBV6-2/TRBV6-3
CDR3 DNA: TGTGCCAGCAGTTACAGAATGTCAGGACAGGGGGTCACTGAAGCTTTCTTT
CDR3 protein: CASSYRMSGQGVTEAFF

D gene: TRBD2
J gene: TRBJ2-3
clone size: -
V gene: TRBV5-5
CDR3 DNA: TGTGCCAGCAGCTTGGAACCAGCGGGGGGCCCTACGCAGTATTTT
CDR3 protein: CASSLEPAGGPTQYF

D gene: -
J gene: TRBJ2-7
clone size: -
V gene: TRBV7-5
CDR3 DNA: TGTGCCAGAACCCCGGGACTAGCGGGGTTTTACGAGCAGTACTTC
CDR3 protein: CARTPGLAGFYEQYF

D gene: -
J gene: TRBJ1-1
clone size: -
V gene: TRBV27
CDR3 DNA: TGTGCCAGCAGTCCCCTAGAGATGAACACTGAAGCTTTCTTT
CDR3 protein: CASSPLEMNTEAFF

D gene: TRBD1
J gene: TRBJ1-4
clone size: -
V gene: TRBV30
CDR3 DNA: TGTGCCTGGAGCCTTACCGGGACAGTCCGAGAAAAACTGTTTTTT
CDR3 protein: CAWSLTGTVREKLFF

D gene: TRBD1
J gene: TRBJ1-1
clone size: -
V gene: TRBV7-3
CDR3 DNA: TGTGCCAGCAGCTTAGTCCCAGGGGGAAACTTGAACACTGAAGCTTTCTTT
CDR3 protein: CASSLVPGGNLNTEAFF

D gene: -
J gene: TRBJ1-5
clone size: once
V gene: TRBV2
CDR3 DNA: TGTGCCAGCAGAGAACAGGTCAATCAGCCCCAGCATTTT
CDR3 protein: CASREQVNQPQHF

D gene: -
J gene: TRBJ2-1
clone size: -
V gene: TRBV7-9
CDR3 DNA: TGTGCCAGCAGCTTAGCGGGGGCATCCCATGAGCAGTTCTTC
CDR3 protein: CASSLAGASHEQFF

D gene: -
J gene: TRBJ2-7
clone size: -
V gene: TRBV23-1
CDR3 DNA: TGCGCCAGCAGTCAAAGGACAGAAGACTCCTACGAGCAGTACTTC
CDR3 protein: CASSQRTEDSYEQYF

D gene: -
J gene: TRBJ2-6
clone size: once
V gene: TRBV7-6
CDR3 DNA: TGTGCCAGCAGCTCCACAGGGCCTGGGGCCAACGTCCTGACTTTC
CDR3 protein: CASSSTGPGANVLTF

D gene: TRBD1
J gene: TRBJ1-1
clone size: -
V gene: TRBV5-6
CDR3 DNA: TGTGCCAGCAGCTACAGGGGCTTGAACACTGAAGCTTTCTTT
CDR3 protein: CASSYRGLNTEAFF